The clone carrying this TCR beta chain was detected many times. Primers used in a second PCR of roughly 7 to 11 cycles were a sample-barcoded 5' primer and a J-beta primer mix. TCRdb independently ran MiXCR on the 5' RACE reads; one entry per CDR3 protein. The table shows 730,000 or so distinct CDR3 sequences, with about 42% occurring only once. This entry belongs to a study of blood T cells in healthy people across ages. The receptor was isolated from a woman in her sixties in good health. The source material was blood.

DNA of the CDR3: TGCAGCGTTGAGCGGGGTAGGGAGCAGTACTTC. It is translated as CSVERGREQYF. The chain uses TRBV29-1 and TRBJ2-7; weak D call: TRBD2 (6 bases). Trimming took off 3 bases at V and 7 bases at J, with 10 bases between the two ends. The CDR3 has 11 residues. Germline assignment: CDR1 SQVTM and CDR2 ANQGSEA.